This is a list of T cell receptor beta chains from one sample in a study of T cells in localized non-small cell lung cancer. Profiling relied on immunoSEQ multiplex PCR, and the TCRdb table lists in-frame clones only, not all of them. The sample holds about 74,000 clones, roughly 83% seen once. Source: peripheral blood, taken before any cancer treatment. All receptors come from a female donor older than 55 with stage I lung adenocarcinoma. Both conserved end residues are part of each CDR3. Each record gives: D gene, V gene, J gene, clone size, CDR3 DNA, CDR3 protein. D genes are given only for firm matches. Clone size is given for some rows only: seen once, a few or many times, or a class if the clone is expanded.

D gene: TRBD1
V gene: TRBV19
J gene: TRBJ2-4
clone size: NA
CDR3 DNA: TGTGCCAGTAGTTTACAGGGGGCGGAAAACATTCAGTACTTC
CDR3 protein: CASSLQGAENIQYF

D gene: NA
V gene: TRBV9
J gene: TRBJ2-3
clone size: NA
CDR3 DNA: TGTGCCAGCAGCTTACGAGTCACAGATACGCAGTATTTT
CDR3 protein: CASSLRVTDTQYF

D gene: TRBD1
V gene: TRBV10-2
J gene: TRBJ1-5
clone size: NA
CDR3 DNA: TGCGCCAGCAGTGAGTCGATCACAGGGGGTCAGCCCCAGCATTTT
CDR3 protein: CASSESITGGQPQHF

D gene: TRBD1
V gene: TRBV14
J gene: TRBJ2-1
clone size: NA
CDR3 DNA: TGTGCCAGCAGCCCCAGGGGGCATGGTTACAATGAGCAGTTCTTC
CDR3 protein: CASSPRGHGYNEQFF

D gene: NA
V gene: TRBV7-6
J gene: TRBJ2-2
clone size: NA
CDR3 DNA: TGTGCCAGCATTCATTTCACCGGGGACCTAAACACCGGGGAGCTGTTTTTT
CDR3 protein: CASIHFTGDLNTGELFF

D gene: NA
V gene: TRBV7-3
J gene: TRBJ2-2
clone size: once
CDR3 DNA: TGTGCCAGCAGTCTTGACGACCGGAGCACCGGGGAGCTGTTTTTT
CDR3 protein: CASSLDDRSTGELFF

D gene: TRBD2
V gene: TRBV7-2
J gene: TRBJ2-7
clone size: NA
CDR3 DNA: TGTGCCAGCAGCTTAGGCCTAGCGGCCACCTACGAGCAGTACTTC
CDR3 protein: CASSLGLAATYEQYF

D gene: NA
V gene: TRBV5-6
J gene: TRBJ1-4
clone size: few
CDR3 DNA: TGTGCCAGCAGCGCCACCAGGTGGACTAATGAAAAACTGTTTTTT
CDR3 protein: CASSATRWTNEKLFF

D gene: TRBD1
V gene: TRBV15
J gene: TRBJ2-1
clone size: NA
CDR3 DNA: TGTGCCACCAGCAGAGGACAGGGAACCAATGAGCAGTTCTTC
CDR3 protein: CATSRGQGTNEQFF

D gene: NA
V gene: TRBV5-5
J gene: TRBJ1-5
clone size: NA
CDR3 DNA: TGTGCCAGCAGCTTGGGCTACCTACTACAGCCCCAGCATTTT
CDR3 protein: CASSLGYLLQPQHF

D gene: TRBD1
V gene: TRBV13
J gene: TRBJ2-1
clone size: NA
CDR3 DNA: TGTGCCAGCAGTCCGGCACAGGGGGCTCATGAGCAGTTCTTC
CDR3 protein: CASSPAQGAHEQFF

D gene: TRBD1
V gene: TRBV5-1
J gene: TRBJ2-7
clone size: NA
CDR3 DNA: TGCGCCAGCAGCCAAGGGACAGCAGCCTACGAGCAGTACTTC
CDR3 protein: CASSQGTAAYEQYF

D gene: TRBD2
V gene: TRBV9
J gene: TRBJ2-1
clone size: NA
CDR3 DNA: TGTGCCAGCAGCCAAAGCAGGGACTTTTACGGACTAGTTTCCTACAATGAGCAGTTCTTC
CDR3 protein: CASSQSRDFYGLVSYNEQFF

D gene: NA
V gene: TRBV5-1
J gene: TRBJ1-1
clone size: NA
CDR3 DNA: TGCGCCAGCAGCTCTTATAGGGATTTTGACACTGAAGCTTTCTTT
CDR3 protein: CASSSYRDFDTEAFF

D gene: TRBD1
V gene: TRBV27
J gene: TRBJ2-5
clone size: NA
CDR3 DNA: TGTGCCAGCAGTATAGCCCTGTGGGCAGGGGGCGCGAAGACCCAGTACTTC
CDR3 protein: CASSIALWAGGAKTQYF

D gene: NA
V gene: TRBV5-6
J gene: TRBJ2-2
clone size: NA
CDR3 DNA: TGTGCCAGCAGCTTGTTTGACCATTACACCGGGGAGCTGTTTTTT
CDR3 protein: CASSLFDHYTGELFF

D gene: NA
V gene: TRBV4-2
J gene: TRBJ2-3
clone size: NA
CDR3 DNA: TGTGCCAGCAGCCAGGGGTTCGCGGTAGCCAAAACAGATACGCAGTATTTT
CDR3 protein: CASSQGFAVAKTDTQYF

D gene: TRBD1
V gene: TRBV2
J gene: TRBJ2-7
clone size: NA
CDR3 DNA: TGTGCCAGCAGTGAAACCACCCTTGAGAGGGGGCGGTTTTTC
CDR3 protein: CASSETTLERGRFF

D gene: NA
V gene: TRBV15
J gene: TRBJ1-2
clone size: NA
CDR3 DNA: TGTGCCACCAGGCCGCAGAACTATGGCTACACCTTC
CDR3 protein: CATRPQNYGYTF

D gene: NA
V gene: TRBV19
J gene: TRBJ2-7
clone size: NA
CDR3 DNA: TGTGCCAGTACCCTAAGGGTGGGGGCAGGCTACGAGCAGTACTTC
CDR3 protein: CASTLRVGAGYEQYF

D gene: TRBD2
V gene: TRBV7-3
J gene: TRBJ2-1
clone size: NA
CDR3 DNA: TGTGCCAGCAGCTTAGGGGCGGGACTAGAGGGGAATGAGCAGTTCTTC
CDR3 protein: CASSLGAGLEGNEQFF

D gene: NA
V gene: TRBV7-9
J gene: TRBJ2-3
clone size: once
CDR3 DNA: TGTGCCAGCAGTTTTACAGGGACAGATACGCAGTATTTT
CDR3 protein: CASSFTGTDTQYF

D gene: TRBD1
V gene: TRBV19
J gene: TRBJ1-2
clone size: once
CDR3 DNA: TGTGCCCGGCCGGATCAGGGGGGAGGCTACACCTTC
CDR3 protein: CARPDQGGGYTF

D gene: NA
V gene: TRBV7-7
J gene: TRBJ1-3
clone size: NA
CDR3 DNA: TGTGCCAGCAGCCCTGGGTCAGCAGGGACGGTGCTATATTTT
CDR3 protein: CASSPGSAGTVLYF

D gene: NA
V gene: TRBV4-1
J gene: TRBJ2-1
clone size: NA
CDR3 DNA: TGCGCCAGCAGCCAAGATAGGACCTACAATGAGCAGTTCTTC
CDR3 protein: CASSQDRTYNEQFF

D gene: TRBD1
V gene: TRBV15
J gene: TRBJ2-5
clone size: once
CDR3 DNA: TGTGCCACCAGCGCAACAGGGGACAAGGAGACCCAGTACTTC
CDR3 protein: CATSATGDKETQYF

D gene: NA
V gene: TRBV28
J gene: TRBJ2-2
clone size: NA
CDR3 DNA: TGTGCCAGCGACCTCGGGCGGGGCCTTTACCGGGAGCTGTTTTTT
CDR3 protein: CASDLGRGLYRELFF

D gene: TRBD1
V gene: TRBV5-1
J gene: TRBJ1-2
clone size: NA
CDR3 DNA: TGCGCCAGCAGCTTCTTGGACAGGGGCGATGGCTACACCTTC
CDR3 protein: CASSFLDRGDGYTF

D gene: NA
V gene: TRBV5-8
J gene: TRBJ1-1
clone size: once
CDR3 DNA: TGTGCCAGCAGACCCAGGATTCCGACCCCTGAAGCTTTCTTT
CDR3 protein: CASRPRIPTPEAFF

D gene: NA
V gene: TRBV5-5
J gene: TRBJ1-3
clone size: once
CDR3 DNA: TGTGCCAGCAGCTTGCCTTTGTCCGGGGGATTAACCACCATATATTTT
CDR3 protein: CASSLPLSGGLTTIYF

D gene: NA
V gene: TRBV4-2
J gene: TRBJ2-3
clone size: NA
CDR3 DNA: TGTGCCAGCAGCCAAGGGGGGGGGCAAACAGATACGCAGTATTTT
CDR3 protein: CASSQGGGQTDTQYF

D gene: TRBD1
V gene: TRBV11-3
J gene: TRBJ1-6
clone size: NA
CDR3 DNA: TGTGCCAGCAGCTTGACAGGGTCGGGGTCACCCCTCCACTTT
CDR3 protein: CASSLTGSGSPLHF

D gene: NA
V gene: TRBV6-4
J gene: TRBJ1-2
clone size: few
CDR3 DNA: TGTGCCAGCAGTGATTTTGCAGGATCCTATGGCTACACCTTC
CDR3 protein: CASSDFAGSYGYTF

D gene: NA
V gene: TRBV7-2
J gene: TRBJ1-1
clone size: NA
CDR3 DNA: TGTGCCAGCGGTCTCGGGCAGGCTCGAGCTTTCTTT
CDR3 protein: CASGLGQARAFF

D gene: TRBD1
V gene: TRBV10-3
J gene: TRBJ2-7
clone size: NA
CDR3 DNA: TGTGCCATCGGGGACAGCTCCTACGAGCAGTACTTC
CDR3 protein: CAIGDSSYEQYF

D gene: NA
V gene: TRBV2
J gene: TRBJ1-2
clone size: NA
CDR3 DNA: TGTGCCAGCAGGGGCATCGGCTATGGCTACACCTTC
CDR3 protein: CASRGIGYGYTF

D gene: NA
V gene: TRBV7-9
J gene: TRBJ1-6
clone size: NA
CDR3 DNA: TGTGCCAGCAGCTTTCAGAATTCACCCCTCCACTTT
CDR3 protein: CASSFQNSPLHF

D gene: NA
V gene: TRBV2
J gene: TRBJ2-1
clone size: NA
CDR3 DNA: TGTGCCAGCAGGGCGGACTACAATGAGCAGTTCTTC
CDR3 protein: CASRADYNEQFF